A single sample is the source of the 16 T cell receptor beta chains below, sequenced in a study of long-term antiretroviral therapy in people with HIV. Sequencing relied on immunoSEQ assay v3.0, run at survey level. Using immunoSEQ multiplex PCR, the repertoire was profiled, and TCRdb retains in-frame clones only, with some absent. The sample lists 16,000 or so clones, approximately 95% occurring once. Sequencing was performed on unsorted PBMCs, taken less than 13 years after starting antiretroviral therapy. All receptors come from a man aged 25 to 45 with HIV.

The rearrangement joins TRBV5-1 to TRBJ2-3; possibly TRBD1 or TRBD2 for D (6 bases each). This CDR3 comprises 17 residues. Trimming shortened V by 0 bases and J by 4 bases, and 18 bases separated the two germline ends. CDR1 is SGHRS and CDR2 is YFSETQ in the germline V gene. The CDR3 coding sequence is TGCGCCAGCAGCTTGGGAGTACGGCCGGGGGCCTCAGATACGCAGTATTTT. Translating gives CASSLGVRPGASDTQYF.

The chain has TRBV6-6 and TRBJ2-6; D gene ambiguous. This CDR3 is 15 amino acids long. Between the trimmed V and J ends, which lost 2 bases and 0 bases, there was a span of 5 bases. Germline V gene lookup returns CDR1 MNHNY and CDR2 SVGAGI (reference sequence). This chain's CDR3 is CASSYKPSGANVLTF. The CDR3 DNA sequence: TGTGCCAGCAGTTACAAGCCCTCTGGGGCCAACGTCCTGACTTTC.

The chain uses TRBV19 and TRBJ1-2; D perhaps matches TRBD1 (5 bases). CDR1 is LNHDA, CDR2 SQIVND, per germline (reference sequence). V lost 2 bases and J lost 6, with 16 bases in between. This CDR3 is 15 amino acids long. The CDR3 DNA reads as TGTGCCAGTAGTATAAAAGAAGGGGCCCCACATGGCTACACCTTC. Its protein is CASSIKEGAPHGYTF.

The chain carries TRBV28 and TRBJ1-5, with no clear D. V was cut by 6 bases and J by 4 bases, with 16 bases left in between. The germline gives CDR1 MDHEN, CDR2 SYDVKM. The length of the CDR3 is 15 residues. The DNA for the CDR3 is TGTGCCAGCAGGCCAACGGGCCATAGTAATCAGCCCCAGCATTTT. Translating gives CASRPTGHSNQPQHF.

This chain joins TRBV19 and TRBJ1-5, with D hard to call. V shed 2 bases and J shed 0 bases, with 8 bases lying between them. Looked up from germline, CDR1 is LNHDA and CDR2 is SQIVND (reference sequence). The CDR3 extends over 15 amino acids. CDR3 sequence reads: CASSITRNSNQPQHF. The CDR3 DNA follows: TGTGCCAGTAGTATAACACGAAATAGCAATCAGCCCCAGCATTTT.

J is TRBJ2-7 and V is TRBV7-2; D is unresolved. Trimming took off 2 bases at V and 2 bases at J, with 13 bases between the two ends. The CDR3 is made up of 15 amino acids. Germline V gene sequence: CDR1 SGHTA, CDR2 FQGNSA. In DNA form, the CDR3 reads TGTGCCAGCAGCTTATCTTCCGGGCAGGCCTACGAGCAGTACTTC. Protein product: CASSLSSGQAYEQYF.

The gene calls are TRBV5-1 and TRBJ1-1, with D uncertain. This CDR3 is 15 amino acids long. Trimming cost V 1 base and J 3 bases, with 13 bases left between them. Per germline, CDR1 SGHRS and CDR2 YFSETQ. The CDR3 protein is CASSLIGAMDTEAFF. The CDR3 region has the DNA TGCGCCAGCAGCTTGATCGGAGCAATGGACACTGAAGCTTTCTTT.

The rearrangement joins TRBV25-1 to TRBJ2-2; D ambiguous. The germline V gene encodes CDR1 MGHDK and CDR2 SYGVNS. The CDR3 length is 17 residues. V was cut by 1 base and J by 8 bases, with 20 bases left in between. The CDR3 loop is CASSEFSTDTSSGELFF. CDR3 DNA sequence: TGTGCCAGCAGTGAATTCAGTACAGACACCTCGTCGGGGGAGCTGTTTTTT.

CDR3 bases: TGTGCCAGCAGTGTACTGACAGGGACGGGGCAGCCCCAGCATTTT. Translation gives CASSVLTGTGQPQHF. The rearrangement joins TRBV6-1 to TRBJ1-5; 7 nucleotides line up with TRBD1. The V gene end was trimmed by 4 bases and the J gene end by 7 bases; junction bases not matched to a gene: 10. The CDR3 runs to 15 residues. Germline V gives CDR1 MNHNS, CDR2 SASEGT.

The genes are TRBV7-9 and TRBJ1-5; no clear D. Germline V CDR1 and CDR2: SEHNR, FQNEAQ (reference sequence). This CDR3 has 15 amino acids. Between the trimmed V and J ends, which lost 4 bases and 6 bases, there was a span of 16 bases. CDR3 sequence: CASSSSGEGGQPQHF. As DNA, the CDR3 is TGTGCCAGCAGCTCCTCGGGAGAGGGCGGTCAGCCCCAGCATTTT.

The J gene is TRBJ1-4, the V gene TRBV5-4; D ambiguous. The CDR3 has 14 amino acids. V lost 1 base and J lost 4, with 8 bases in between. The germline CDR1 and CDR2 sequences are SGHNT and YYREEE (reference sequence). The CDR3 DNA is TGTGCCAGCAGCTTGTACAGCGGTAATGAAAAACTGTTTTTT. Translating gives CASSLYSGNEKLFF.

This clone appeared a single time. The chain is built from TRBV18 and TRBJ1-2; unclear D gene. The CDR3 extends over 16 amino acids. V was shortened by 5 bases and J by 8 bases, with 24 bases between the two germline ends. Germline CDR1 KGHSH, CDR2 LQKENI. The CDR3 sequence is CASSTTYTEDSGGYTF. The DNA of the CDR3 is TGTGCCAGCTCAACCACCTACACGGAAGATTCTGGCGGCTACACCTTC.

This chain joins TRBV5-5 and TRBJ2-5; D perhaps matches TRBD1 (6 bases). The CDR3 contains 13 residues. Trimming took 4 bases from V and 1 from J, leaving 8 bases between them. Germline assignment: CDR1 SGHKS and CDR2 YYEKEE (reference sequence). The CDR3 nucleotides are TGTGCCAGCAGCGGGACATCCCAAGAGACCCAGTACTTC. This translates into CASSGTSQETQYF.

The chain uses TRBV2 and TRBJ2-3; maybe TRBD2 (5 bases). V was pared by 11 bases and J by 4 bases, with 13 bases between. This CDR3 has 12 residues. From germline, CDR1 is SNHLY and CDR2 FYNNEI. CDR3 sequence: CAGPPGADTQYF. For the CDR3, the DNA is TGTGCCGGGCCCCCCGGGGCAGATACGCAGTATTTT.

V usage is TRBV19 and J usage is TRBJ2-5, with 11 nucleotides matching TRBD2. The CDR3 covers 17 residues. V shed 1 base, J shed 5 bases, and the junction held 9 bases outside the gene matches. From germline, CDR1 is LNHDA and CDR2 SQIVND (reference sequence). The CDR3 bases are TGTGCCAGTAGTATAGTGGGACTAGCGGAGAGGGAGGAGACCCAGTACTTC. It yields the protein CASSIVGLAEREETQYF.

This rearrangement joins TRBV2 to TRBJ2-2; no definite D call. Germline V gene sequence: CDR1 SNHLY, CDR2 FYNNEI. Deletions cut 7 bases from V and 1 base from J, with 10 bases between. The CDR3 runs to 14 residues. CDR3 sequence: CASMGRENTGELFF. CDR3 DNA sequence: TGTGCCAGCATGGGAAGGGAGAACACCGGGGAGCTGTTTTTT.